This T cell receptor (beta chain) was recovered during a study of blood T cell repertoires in COVID-19. This clone was counted only a few times. Germline loops: CDR1 SNHLY, CDR2 FYNNEI. Losses at the gene ends were 5 bases for V and 4 bases for J; bases not matched to a gene: 5. The CDR3 totals 15 residues. Data came from immunoSEQ multiplex PCR; TCRdb stores just in-frame clones and leaves some out. The sample contains about 200,000 clones, roughly 86% of which appear only once. This sequence was found in a man aged 60 to 69 with acute or convalescent COVID-19. The V call is TRBV2, the J call TRBJ2-7, with 13 nucleotides matching TRBD2. Material for sequencing was peripheral blood. CDR3 coding DNA: TGTGCCAGCAGTACTGGGACTAGCGGGAATTACGAGCAGTACTTC. Amino acid sequence: CASSTGTSGNYEQYF.